This entry is about one T cell receptor (beta chain). The protocol was immunoSEQ multiplex PCR, while the TCRdb copy is restricted to in-frame clones and leaves out a portion. The repertoire holds hundreds of thousands of clones, with roughly 90% as singletons. This sample is part of a study of shared T cell receptors in the human thymus. V lost 4 bases and J lost 5; bases outside the gene matches: 4. The CDR3 contains 15 residues. From germline, CDR1 is SGHDT and CDR2 YYEEEE. The same specimen was also included in a second study, on human thymus T cells. That source adds: Thymic material originated from resections removed in the course of corrective heart surgery. Thymic and blood repertoires appeared to carry a bias in their V and J gene usage.

Sequenced input: thymocytes. This sequence was found in a boy younger than two with a congenital heart defect. The chain couples TRBV5-6 to TRBJ2-3, with 13 bases that match TRBD2. CDR3 loop: CASSGTSGVQDTQYF. The CDR3, as DNA: TGTGCCAGCAGCGGGACTAGCGGGGTCCAAGATACGCAGTATTTT.